Below, 21 T cell receptor beta chains from the same sample are listed, as sequenced in a study of blood T cell repertoires in COVID-19 (dated by TCRdb to about 2020). Library construction relied on the immunoSEQ multiplex PCR assay. Held by TCRdb, this immuneACCESS table contains in-frame sequences only and omits some clones. Under half of the omission traces to an unresolved V gene where checked; the cause of the rest is unknown. This sample has 100,000 to 150,000 clones in its table, and roughly 90% of those were observed once. Of the sample, approximately 2.3% is held by the ten largest clones. Sequencing used peripheral blood. Receptor source: a man aged 65 to 79 with active COVID-19.

The rearrangement joins TRBV4-2 to TRBJ2-6, with a weak D call TRBD2 (5 bases). Germline loops: CDR1 LGHNA, CDR2 YNFKEQ. The CDR3 loop spans 16 amino acids. V was cut by 2 bases and J by 0 bases, with 8 bases left in between. CDR3 region: CASSQPGSSGANVLTF. The CDR3 DNA reads TGTGCCAGCAGCCAACCGGGGAGCTCTGGGGCCAACGTCCTGACTTTC.

With respect to this clone: The limits of the CDR3 on the DNA are not certain, so only TCRdb's listed CDR3 is given. The J gene is TRBJ2-1, the V gene TRBV6-6; the D call of TRBD2 is as the table states it, not checked on the DNA. The germline V gene has CDR1 MNHNY and CDR2 SVGAGI (reference sequence). The CDR3 has 14 residues if both end residues are counted. The CDR3 sequence is CASSSSGDYNEQFF.

The gene calls are TRBV28 and TRBJ2-1, with 8 bases matching TRBD1. The ends lost 5 bases at V and 0 bases at J; junction bases unmatched: 6. This CDR3 contains 16 residues. Germline values: CDR1 MDHEN, CDR2 SYDVKM. Here the CDR3 DNA reads TGTGCCAGCAGTATCTGGACAGGGAGCTCCTACAATGAGCAGTTCTTC. It translates to CASSIWTGSSYNEQFF.

The chain has TRBV27 and TRBJ1-6; 7 bases match TRBD1. Germline CDR1 MNHEY, CDR2 SMNVEV (reference sequence). The junction had 8 bases not matched to a gene; V was cut back by 5 bases and J by 10 bases. The CDR3 length is 14 residues. In DNA form, the CDR3 reads TGTGCCAGCAGTCCTAGACAGGGAGGCTCACCCCTCCACTTT. The encoded protein is CASSPRQGGSPLHF.

This clone has just one count. The gene calls are TRBV12-5 and TRBJ1-1, with TRBD1 as a possible D gene (6 bases). The V gene's germline CDR1 is LGHNT and CDR2 FRNRAP. The CDR3 has 15 amino acids. V was trimmed by 0 bases and J by 5 bases, leaving 13 bases between them. The CDR3 nucleotides read TGTGCTAGTGGTTTGGTACAGGGTAGTTGGACTGAAGCTTTCTTT. It specifies CASGLVQGSWTEAFF.

The genes are TRBV18 and TRBJ2-2, with 9 bases matching TRBD1. The CDR3 sequence is 16 residues long. The germline V gene encodes CDR1 KGHSH and CDR2 LQKENI. V dropped 0 bases and J dropped 7; count of bases not matched to a gene: 6. The CDR3 DNA reads TGTGCCAGCTCACCACCGAGGACAGGGGTTAGCGGGGAGCTGTTTTTT. It is translated as CASSPPRTGVSGELFF.

This clone was detected only once. The chain joins TRBV6-6 to TRBJ2-1; no clear D gene. V dropped 2 bases and J dropped 2 bases, with 4 bases sitting between them. Germline assignment: CDR1 MNHNY and CDR2 SVGAGI (reference sequence). CDR3 length equals 13 residues. CDR3 amino acids: CASSYATYNEQFF. The CDR3 bases are TGTGCCAGCAGTTACGCGACCTACAATGAGCAGTTCTTC.

This chain joins TRBV3-1 (or the pseudogene TRBV3-2) and TRBJ2-7, with D hard to call. V was shortened by 0 bases and J by 5 bases, with 5 bases between the two germline ends. The germline V gene has CDR1 LGHDT and CDR2 YNNKEL (reference sequence). There are 12 residues in the CDR3. This chain's CDR3 is CASSQDIHEQYF. The CDR3, as DNA: TGTGCCAGCAGCCAAGACATCCACGAGCAGTACTTC.

This clone appeared a single time. The chain links TRBV15 to TRBJ1-1, with a weak D call TRBD1 (5 bases). The CDR3 runs 15 residues. Trimming took 5 bases from V and 1 from J, leaving 14 bases between them. In germline, CDR1 is LNHNV, CDR2 YYDKDF (reference sequence). CDR3 protein: CATSPQGHTNTEAFF. In DNA, the CDR3 is TGTGCCACCAGCCCCCAAGGACATACGAACACTGAAGCTTTCTTT.

This clone occurred a few times. V gene TRBV5-1 combines with J gene TRBJ2-7; possible D gene TRBD2, 5 bases. Trimming pared 0 bases from V and 7 bases from J, leaving 17 bases between. CDR1 and CDR2 from the germline V gene are SGHRS and YFSETQ. This CDR3 contains 15 residues. CDR3 in DNA: TGCGCCAGCAGCTTGGCCGGTACGGGAATGGGGGAGCAGTACTTC. Translation gives CASSLAGTGMGEQYF.

The chain couples TRBV28 to TRBJ2-1, with 10 bases that match TRBD2. The CDR3 covers 15 residues. Germline-derived CDR1 and CDR2 are MDHEN and SYDVKM. V gave up 6 bases and J gave up 6 bases; unmatched junction bases: 8. CDR3 amino acids: CASSSALAGVNEQFF. DNA for the CDR3: TGTGCCAGCAGCTCTGCTCTAGCGGGAGTCAATGAGCAGTTCTTC.

V usage is TRBV27 and J usage is TRBJ2-2; tentatively, D is TRBD2 (5 bases). V was shortened by 5 bases and J by 4 bases, with 20 bases between the two germline ends. Germline lookup yields CDR1 MNHEY and CDR2 SMNVEV (reference sequence). The CDR3 contains 17 residues. CDR3 DNA sequence: TGTGCCAGCAGTCAACCAACGCCCCGGCGGGCCACCGGGGAGCTGTTTTTT. Its translation is CASSQPTPRRATGELFF.

The rearrangement links TRBV27 to TRBJ2-3, with 8 positions matching TRBD1. From germline, CDR1 is MNHEY and CDR2 SMNVEV (reference sequence). V dropped 6 bases and J dropped 0; count of bases not matched to a gene: 8. The CDR3 spans 16 residues. DNA for the CDR3: TGTGCCAGCAGACCAGGACAGGGCTCTAGCACAGATACGCAGTATTTT. Amino acids: CASRPGQGSSTDTQYF.

This clone was detected a few times. The chain couples TRBV19 to TRBJ2-1, with TRBD1 matching over 8 bases. The CDR3 runs to 16 residues. Germline V gene lookup returns CDR1 LNHDA and CDR2 SQIVND (reference sequence). V shed 6 bases and J 1 base; nucleotides not matched to a gene: 8. The CDR3 sequence is CASSTLTGGSYNEQFF. The CDR3 DNA reads TGTGCCAGTAGCACACTTACAGGGGGGTCCTACAATGAGCAGTTCTTC. Supplemented by reference TRBV19 and TRBJ2-1, the full variable domain reads DGGITQSPKYLFRKEGQNVTLSCEQNLNHDAMYWYRQDPGQGLRLIYYSQIVNDFQKGDIAEGYSVSREKKESFPLTVTSAQKNPTAFYLCASSTLTGGSYNEQFFGPGTRLTVL.

The genes are TRBV29-1 and TRBJ1-1; 10 nucleotides align to TRBD1. The V and J ends lost 6 bases and 11 bases, in that order; junction bases with no gene match: 9. CDR1 SQVTM and CDR2 ANQGSEA come from the germline V gene. CDR3 length equals 12 residues. The CDR3 here is CSVLRTGGEAFF. DNA for the CDR3: TGCAGCGTCCTGAGGACAGGGGGGGAGGCTTTCTTT.

The chain recombines TRBV2 with TRBJ2-1; D perhaps matches TRBD1 (6 bases). The CDR3 runs 15 residues. Between the trimmed V and J ends, which lost 4 bases and 4 bases, there was a span of 14 bases. The V gene's germline CDR1 is SNHLY and CDR2 FYNNEI. The DNA for the CDR3 is TGTGCCAGCAGTGCCGATGACAGGTATTACAATGAGCAGTTCTTC. It specifies CASSADDRYYNEQFF.

This clone was counted a single time. V gene TRBV4-1 combines with J gene TRBJ1-1; no clear D gene. This CDR3 is 14 amino acids long. The V and J ends lost 0 bases and 2 bases respectively, with 7 bases between them. Germline lookup yields CDR1 MGHRA and CDR2 YSYEKL. CDR3 sequence: CASSQDMGNTEAFF. CDR3 nucleotides: TGCGCCAGCAGCCAAGATATGGGCAACACTGAAGCTTTCTTT.

The chain combines TRBV19 with TRBJ2-3; 14 nucleotides line up with TRBD2. The CDR3 runs 16 residues. Germline V gene data show CDR1 as LNHDA and CDR2 as SQIVND (reference sequence). Trimming at V came to 5 bases and at J to 5 bases, leaving 6 bases not matched to a gene. Here the CDR3 reads CASSGGTSGSLDTQYF. The DNA of the CDR3 is TGTGCCAGTAGTGGCGGGACTAGCGGGAGTTTAGATACGCAGTATTTT.

This clone was detected a few times. The chain couples TRBV18 to TRBJ2-7, with 8 nucleotides matching TRBD1. The CDR3 spans 14 residues. Germline V lookup: CDR1 KGHSH, CDR2 LQKENI. Unmatched junction bases numbered 6, after V lost 3 bases and J lost 5 bases. The chain's CDR3 is CASSPPGQDHEQYF. Here the CDR3 DNA reads TGTGCCAGCTCACCCCCGGGACAGGACCACGAGCAGTACTTC.

The chain joins TRBV24-1 to TRBJ1-2, with D unresolved. The germline CDR1 and CDR2 sequences are KGHDR and SFDVKD. The CDR3 spans 16 residues. Trimming pared 3 bases from V and 3 bases from J, leaving 16 bases between. CDR3 loop: CATSDLRASGDYGYTF. CDR3 nucleotides: TGTGCCACCAGTGATCTCCGGGCCTCCGGGGACTATGGCTACACCTTC.

This clone was seen only a few times. The chain recombines TRBV7-3 with TRBJ1-5; perhaps TRBD1 as D (6 bases). The V gene's germline CDR1 is SGHTA and CDR2 FQGTGA. The CDR3 contains 13 residues. Trimming pared 6 bases from V and 5 bases from J, leaving 11 bases between. The chain's CDR3 is CASSQGTDQPQHF. DNA for the CDR3: TGTGCCAGCAGTCAGGGGACGGATCAGCCCCAGCATTTT.